Shown below are 23 T cell receptor beta chains from a single sample sequenced in a study of breast tumors, draining lymph nodes, adjacent tissues (dated by TCRdb to 2016 to 2017). The library was built by means of multiplex PCR. The run used an Illumina HiSeq 2000. In-frame beta chains were kept once TCRdb had trimmed the public reads at Q25 with fastp and called clones with MiXCR. CDR3 protein duplicates are merged, each entry listing the most common genes and DNA. The sample table contains some 100,000 distinct CDR3 sequences; only one count was recorded for 21% of them. The ten largest clones capture roughly 1.2% of the sample. The axillary draining lymph nodes of breast cancer patients were the source of the lymph node samples. Sequencing input: axillary lymph node tissue. Receptor source: a female donor with breast cancer. Some clones in this sample may be carry-over from other donors' samples.

Worth noting for this clonotype: A much larger clone lies one base from this, so it may be a read error. J is TRBJ2-2 and V is TRBV5-6; D might be TRBD2 (6 bases). Trimming took 4 bases from V and 7 from J, leaving 11 bases between them. Looked up from germline, CDR1 is SGHDT and CDR2 is YYEEEE. This CDR3 is 13 amino acids long. In DNA form, the CDR3 reads TGTGCCAGCAGCGTATCGCGGGGCGGGGAGCTGTTTTTT. Its translation: CASSVSRGGELFF.

This clonotype was counted many times. The chain employs TRBV7-8 and TRBJ1-2, with TRBD1 as a possible D gene (5 bases). This CDR3 is 16 amino acids long. CDR1 SGHVS and CDR2 FQNEAQ come from the germline V gene. V was cut by 1 base and J by 8 bases, with 20 bases left in between. CDR3 in DNA: TGTGCCAGCAGCTTAGAGGCCAGACGGTGGGGGGAGGGCTACACCTTC. It encodes CASSLEARRWGEGYTF. Full variable domain (outside the CDR3, taken from reference TRBV7-8 and TRBJ1-2): GAGVSQSPRYKVAKRGQDVALRCDPISGHVSLFWYQQALGQGPEFLTYFQNEAQLDKSGLPSDRFFAERPEGSVSTLKIQRTQQEDSAVYLCASSLEARRWGEGYTFGSGTRLTVV.

This clonotype was recorded at least ten times. The chain employs TRBV20-1 and TRBJ1-2; 7 bases are shared with TRBD1. In germline, CDR1 is DFQATT, CDR2 SNEGSKA (reference sequence). The CDR3 totals 16 residues. V dropped 6 bases and J dropped 4; count of bases not matched to a gene: 17. The CDR3 DNA is TGCAGTGCCCCCCCGAATTCAGGGGGGCGAAGCTATGGCTACACCTTC. Translating it yields CSAPPNSGGRSYGYTF.

This clonotype came up a few times. The chain recombines TRBV11-2 with TRBJ1-4, with D perhaps matching TRBD1 (5 bases). V lost 6 bases to trimming and J lost 7 bases, with 18 bases between them. This CDR3 comprises 15 residues. CDR1 and CDR2 from the germline V gene are SGHAT and FQNNGV. This CDR3 reads CASSGRGEGREKLFF. The DNA for the CDR3 is TGTGCCAGCAGTGGCCGAGGGGAGGGGCGTGAAAAACTGTTTTTT.

This clonotype has at least ten counts. In DNA form, the CDR3 reads TGCAGTGCTAGAGATCCGAGGGGGTATAGCAATCAGCCCCAGCATTTT. The encoded protein is CSARDPRGYSNQPQHF. The chain uses TRBV20-1 and TRBJ1-5; tentative D call: TRBD1 (6 bases). The CDR3 contains 16 residues. The germline CDR1 and CDR2 sequences are DFQATT and SNEGSKA (reference sequence). Between the trimmed V and J ends, which lost 0 bases and 0 bases, there was a span of 12 bases.

A word on this clonotype: Being one base from a much bigger clone, this may be a read error. V is TRBV5-4 and J is TRBJ1-3, with 8 bases aligning to TRBD1. The germline V gene encodes CDR1 SGHNT and CDR2 YYREEE (reference sequence). CDR3 length: 15 amino acids. Here the CDR3 reads CASSLQGVEGSTIYF. As DNA, the CDR3 is TGTGCCAGCAGCTTACAGGGGGTGGAGGGAAGCACCATATATTTT.

Many counts were recorded for this clonotype. This sequence joins TRBV2 and TRBJ2-5; the D gene is possibly TRBD1 (6 bases). The CDR3 has 12 amino acids. Germline CDR1 is SNHLY and CDR2 is FYNNEI. V dropped 1 base and J dropped 8 bases, with 8 bases sitting between them. The DNA for the CDR3 is TGTGCCAGCAGTGAAGACAGGGCTACCCAGTACTTC. Translating it yields CASSEDRATQYF.

There are many counts of this clonotype. This chain links TRBV5-8 with TRBJ2-1; D might be TRBD1 (5 bases). Deletions cut 0 bases from V and 7 bases from J, with 14 bases between. The CDR3 has 15 amino acids. Germline V CDR1 and CDR2: SGHTS, YDEGEE. CDR3 amino acids: CASSLAGVGANEQFF. CDR3 nucleotide sequence: TGTGCCAGCAGCTTGGCGGGCGTAGGGGCGAATGAGCAGTTCTTC.

In this sample, this clonotype turned up once. A read error is possible here, since a much larger clone lies one base away. The genes are TRBV11-3 and TRBJ2-1, with 7 bases fitting TRBD1. CDR3 length equals 15 residues. Germline CDR1 SGHNT, CDR2 YENEEA. CDR3 region: CASGFSFGTDNEQFF. The CDR3 nucleotides are TGTGCCAGCGGCTTTAGTTTCGGGACAGACAATGAGCAGTTCTTC.

Concerning this clonotype itself: This may come from a read error, since a much larger clone is one base off. The chain joins TRBV6-1 to TRBJ2-5; maybe TRBD2 (7 bases). This CDR3 is 17 amino acids long. The V end lost 1 base, the J end lost 4 bases, and 19 bases lay between the germline ends. Germline V lookup: CDR1 MNHNS, CDR2 SASEGT. Here the CDR3 DNA reads TGTGCCAGCAGTGAAGGATTCGGGGGGCTAGCCCGAGAGACCCAGTACTTC. Its translation is CASSEGFGGLARETQYF.

This clonotype was observed many times. V usage is TRBV9 and J usage is TRBJ1-2, with TRBD1 identical over 8 bases. In germline, CDR1 is SGDLS, CDR2 YYNGEE. The J segment lost 3 bases and the V segment lost 3 bases, leaving 1 base of the junction unmatched. The CDR3 contains 13 residues. Here the CDR3 reads CASSGQGYYGYTF. For the CDR3, the DNA is TGTGCCAGCAGCGGACAGGGGTACTATGGCTACACCTTC.

This clonotype appeared many times. The genes are TRBV7-3 and TRBJ2-7, with D unresolved. This CDR3 contains 14 residues. Germline assignment: CDR1 SGHTA and CDR2 FQGTGA. Trimming took off 5 bases at V and 2 bases at J, with 13 bases between the two ends. CDR3 region: CASSPGPGTYEQYF. As DNA, the CDR3 is TGTGCCAGCAGCCCGGGCCCTGGAACCTACGAGCAGTACTTC.

At least ten counts were recorded for this clonotype. V and J are TRBV6-1 and TRBJ2-5, with 8 bases that match TRBD1. The CDR3 spans 15 residues. Germline loops: CDR1 MNHNS, CDR2 SASEGT. Trimming at V came to 1 base and at J to 5 bases, leaving 6 bases not matched to a gene. Written as DNA, the CDR3 is TGTGCCAGCAGTGAAGATCGGACAGGGATGGAGACCCAGTACTTC. It codes for CASSEDRTGMETQYF.

This clonotype was counted many times. The V and J genes are TRBV6-1 and TRBJ2-7, with no clear D. The germline CDR1 and CDR2 sequences are MNHNS and SASEGT. CDR3 length: 12 residues. V gave up 5 bases and J gave up 5 bases, with 10 bases separating them. CDR3 nucleotides: TGTGCCAGCAGTCCCCACAGAGACGAGCAGTACTTC. Amino acid sequence: CASSPHRDEQYF.

As regards this clonotype: A much bigger clone sits one base away, suggesting this may be a read error. The chain couples TRBV11-2 to TRBJ2-2; 9 nucleotides line up with TRBD1. The CDR3 consists of 15 residues. The germline gives CDR1 SGHAT, CDR2 FQNNGV. CDR3 sequence reads: CGSSLDRTGVGELFF. The CDR3 nucleotides are TGTGGCAGCAGCTTAGATCGGACAGGGGTCGGGGAGCTGTTTTTT.

This clonotype was seen at least ten times. V gene TRBV5-1 combines with J gene TRBJ1-2, with 12 positions matching TRBD1. The CDR3 has 15 amino acids. V shed 0 bases, J shed 8 bases, and the junction held 5 bases outside the gene matches. CDR1 SGHRS and CDR2 YFSETQ come from the germline V gene. The CDR3 reads CASSLAGTGGEGYTF. The CDR3 DNA sequence: TGCGCCAGCAGCTTGGCCGGGACAGGGGGCGAAGGCTACACCTTC.

This clonotype was seen ten or more times. J is TRBJ1-5 and V is TRBV7-9; weak D call: TRBD1 (5 bases). CDR1 and CDR2 (germline): SEHNR, FQNEAQ (reference sequence). V lost 4 bases, J lost 4 bases, and 17 bases lay in between. This CDR3 region has 16 residues. The CDR3 protein is CASSSALGTGNQPQHF. DNA of the CDR3: TGTGCCAGCAGCTCCGCTCTGGGGACCGGTAATCAGCCCCAGCATTTT.

Many counts were recorded for this clonotype. The chain links TRBV4-1 to TRBJ1-2, with TRBD1 matching over 11 bases. CDR1 and CDR2 (germline): MGHRA, YSYEKL. The CDR3 is 15 residues long. V lost 1 base and J lost 7; bases outside the gene matches: 5. CDR3 nucleotide sequence: TGCGCCAGCAGCCAAGGGGACAGGGGGTGGAGTGGCTACACCTTC. Amino acids: CASSQGDRGWSGYTF.

This clonotype was counted at least ten times. V gene TRBV11-2 combines with J gene TRBJ2-3; weak D call: TRBD2 (6 bases). This CDR3 comprises 13 residues. V was shortened by 8 bases and J by 2 bases, with 11 bases between the two germline ends. Per the germline V gene, CDR1 is SGHAT and CDR2 is FQNNGV. In DNA form, the CDR3 reads TGTGCCAGCCTAAGGGACTTCACAGATACGCAGTATTTT. This sequence encodes CASLRDFTDTQYF.

Details on this clonotype: A read error may explain this, as a much larger clone is one base away. The chain couples TRBV11-2 to TRBJ2-3; 8 positions agree with TRBD2. V dropped 7 bases and J dropped 0; count of bases not matched to a gene: 9. The length of the CDR3 is 16 residues. The germline V gene has CDR1 SGHAT and CDR2 FQNNGV. CDR3 residues: CASNLLSGASTDTQYF. The CDR3 coding sequence is TGTGCCAGCAACCTACTTAGCGGGGCGAGCACAGATACGCAGTATTTT.

V usage is TRBV7-9 and J usage is TRBJ1-5, with D unresolved. Trimming left V 1 base short and J 0 bases short, with 10 bases between. The germline V gene has CDR1 SEHNR and CDR2 FQNEAQ (reference sequence). This CDR3 comprises 16 residues. CDR3 bases: TGTGCCAGCAGCTTAGTTGCCGGATATAGCAATCAGCCCCAGCATTTT. It is translated as CASSLVAGYSNQPQHF.

This clonotype was observed at least ten times. The chain combines TRBV10-3 with TRBJ1-2; the D is unclear. The V gene's germline CDR1 is ENHRY and CDR2 SYGVKD. V was clipped by 0 bases and J by 8 bases, with 10 bases between them. This CDR3 contains 13 residues. This chain's CDR3 is CAISESRDQGYTF. In nucleotides, the CDR3 is TGTGCCATCAGTGAGTCGAGGGATCAGGGCTACACCTTC.

This clonotype was counted at least ten times. V gene TRBV24-1 combines with J gene TRBJ2-3; weak D call: TRBD2 (7 bases). V was cut by 8 bases and J by 4 bases, with 12 bases left in between. Germline V CDR1 and CDR2: KGHDR, SFDVKD. The CDR3 length is 13 residues. DNA of the CDR3: TGTGCCACCATGGGGGGGGGGCCAGATACGCAGTATTTT. It specifies CATMGGGPDTQYF.